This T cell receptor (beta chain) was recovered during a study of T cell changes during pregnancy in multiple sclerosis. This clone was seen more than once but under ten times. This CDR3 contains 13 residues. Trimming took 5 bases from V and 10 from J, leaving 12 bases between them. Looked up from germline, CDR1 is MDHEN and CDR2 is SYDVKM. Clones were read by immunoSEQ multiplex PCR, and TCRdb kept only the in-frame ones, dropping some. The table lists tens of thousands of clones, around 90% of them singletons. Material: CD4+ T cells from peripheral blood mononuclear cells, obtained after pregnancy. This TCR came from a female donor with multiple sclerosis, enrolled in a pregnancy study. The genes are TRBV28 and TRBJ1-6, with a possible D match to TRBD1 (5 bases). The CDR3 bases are TGTGCCAGCAGTGGAGGGACGGGGTCACCCCTCCACTTT. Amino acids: CASSGGTGSPLHF.